The 30 T cell receptor beta chains in this list originate from one sample, sequenced in a study of post-analysis software for immune sequencing data. Study observations and caveats: Patients carried roughly 5 TRBV segments more frequently than controls did, and TRBV5-6, TRBV5-1 and TRBV20-1 were among them.

For these TCRs, the target antigens are not known. Unique molecular identifiers were built into the TCR beta cDNA libraries. Via MiXCR, TCRdb re-called the PCR reads, giving one row per CDR3 protein. The table shows roughly 540,000 distinct CDR3 sequences, with around 36% occurring only once. Material: blood. These receptor sequences come from a girl aged 2-17 years with multiple sclerosis.

This clonotype was counted once. The chain employs TRBV5-1 and TRBJ1-1; 7 nucleotides line up with TRBD1. Trimming took 2 bases from V and 0 from J; bases not matched to a gene: 7. The germline gives CDR1 SGHRS, CDR2 YFSETQ. This CDR3 is built from 16 residues. In nucleotides, the CDR3 is TGCGCCAGCAGCTTCGTTACCGGGACAGTGAACACTGAAGCTTTCTTT. It is translated as CASSFVTGTVNTEAFF.

The chain is built from TRBV18 and TRBJ1-1; 8 bases agree with TRBD1. CDR1 is KGHSH and CDR2 is LQKENI in the germline V gene. The CDR3 has 14 residues. The V gene end was trimmed by 3 bases and the J gene end by 3 bases; junction bases not matched to a gene: 3. The CDR3, as DNA: TGTGCCAGCTCACCGTCGACAGGGGACACTGAAGCTTTCTTT. Its protein is CASSPSTGDTEAFF.

The chain joins TRBV6-1 to TRBJ2-3; 8 positions match TRBD2. The V gene's germline CDR1 is MNHNS and CDR2 SASEGT. V trimming: 8 bases; J trimming: 3 bases; junction bases outside the gene matches: 13. The CDR3 totals 16 residues. The CDR3 DNA reads as TGTGCCAGCTCTACCCTGAGCGGGGGTGGAACAGATACGCAGTATTTT. Encoded protein: CASSTLSGGGTDTQYF.

This clonotype was detected a few times. One end of the junction varies from germline; a read error may be responsible. This chain uses TRBV7-7 with TRBJ2-7; a possible D gene is TRBD1 (6 bases). Germline values: CDR1 SSHAT, CDR2 FNYEAQ (reference sequence). This CDR3 is 14 amino acids long. CDR3 sequence reads: CASSAADRSYEQYF. DNA of the CDR3: TGTGCTAGCAGCGCTGCGGACAGATCCTACGAGCAGTACTTC.

This chain links TRBV20-1 with TRBJ1-2; 8 bases fit TRBD1. Germline CDR1 DFQATT, CDR2 SNEGSKA (reference sequence). This CDR3 contains 16 residues. V shed 0 bases and J 8 bases; nucleotides not matched to a gene: 14. The CDR3 spells CSARDSQGAHLRGYTF. CDR3 in DNA: TGCAGTGCTAGAGATAGTCAGGGGGCTCATTTGAGGGGCTACACCTTC.

The chain recombines TRBV6-2 or TRBV6-3 with TRBJ1-5; D might be TRBD1 (6 bases). This CDR3 is built from 15 residues. V was pared by 0 bases and J by 1 base, with 7 bases between. The germline V gene has CDR1 MNHEY and CDR2 SVGEGT. The CDR3 reads CASSYSGQSNQPQHF. CDR3 nucleotide sequence: TGTGCCAGCAGTTACTCCGGACAGAGCAATCAGCCCCAGCATTTT.

The chain is built from TRBV20-1 and TRBJ2-3, with 7 positions matching TRBD2. V lost 0 bases and J lost 0; bases outside the gene matches: 3. The CDR3 has 15 residues. The germline V gene has CDR1 DFQATT and CDR2 SNEGSKA (reference sequence). In DNA, the CDR3 is TGCAGTGCTAGAGACTCTAGCGGTAGCACAGATACGCAGTATTTT. Translation gives CSARDSSGSTDTQYF.

V gene TRBV29-1 combines with J gene TRBJ1-4, with a possible D match to TRBD1 (6 bases). Between the trimmed V and J ends, which lost 4 bases and 5 bases, there was a span of 11 bases. This CDR3 contains 13 residues. Germline V lookup: CDR1 SQVTM, CDR2 ANQGSEA. The CDR3, as DNA: TGCAGCGTTGCGACAGGCTCCAATGAAAAACTGTTTTTT. It is translated as CSVATGSNEKLFF.

This chain joins TRBV2 and TRBJ2-5; TRBD1 might be the D (6 bases). CDR1 and CDR2 from the germline V gene are SNHLY and FYNNEI. The V gene lost 4 bases and the J gene lost 5 bases, with 17 bases spanning the gap. The CDR3 spans 15 residues. The CDR3 coding sequence is TGTGCCAGCAGTGTCTTACCGGGACACGGCGAGACCCAGTACTTC. Encoded protein: CASSVLPGHGETQYF.

The chain uses TRBV7-2 and TRBJ2-7; no firm D call. V dropped 5 bases and J dropped 1 base, with 15 bases sitting between them. The CDR3 has 15 residues. Germline V gene lookup returns CDR1 SGHTA and CDR2 FQGNSA. The CDR3 is CASSSLGAWSYEQYF. As DNA, the CDR3 is TGTGCCAGCAGCAGTTTAGGTGCCTGGTCCTACGAGCAGTACTTC. Variable domain in full (rest from reference TRBV7-2 and TRBJ2-7): GAGVSQSPSNKVTEKGKDVELRCDPISGHTALYWYRQSLGQGLEFLIYFQGNSAPDKSGLPSDRFSAERTGGSVSTLTIQRTQQEDSAVYLCASSSLGAWSYEQYFGPGTRLTVT.

This clonotype was seen a few times. The chain employs TRBV10-3 and TRBJ1-2; D might be TRBD1 (5 bases). Trimming took 4 bases from V and 4 from J, leaving 13 bases between them. This CDR3 is built from 14 residues. Germline CDR1 is ENHRY and CDR2 is SYGVKD. In DNA, the CDR3 is TGTGCCATCAGTGCTGACAGACCAATCTATGGCTACACCTTC. It yields the protein CAISADRPIYGYTF.

J is TRBJ1-2 and V is TRBV6-5; 9 bases match TRBD1. The V segment lost 5 bases and the J segment 6 bases; nucleotides outside the gene matches: 4. The germline V gene encodes CDR1 MNHEY and CDR2 SVGAGI. The CDR3 totals 13 residues. The CDR3 loop is CASSRGTGNGYTF. The CDR3 DNA follows: TGTGCCAGCAGTCGCGGGACAGGGAATGGCTACACCTTC.

In its sample, this clonotype was seen a few times. Its ends do not fully match the called genes, so a read error is possible. This chain uses TRBV5-1 with TRBJ2-3; TRBD2 might be the D (5 bases). The CDR3 contains 17 residues. Germline V gene sequence: CDR1 SGHRS, CDR2 YFSETQ. The CDR3, as DNA: TGCGCCAGCAGCTTGGGTGGCTCGGAATCTAGCACGGATACGCAGTATTTT. This translates into CASSLGGSESSTDTQYF.

The chain joins TRBV6-5 to TRBJ1-2; D is unresolved. CDR1 and CDR2 (germline): MNHEY, SVGAGI. The V gene lost 0 bases and the J gene lost 0 bases, with 8 bases spanning the gap. The CDR3 spans 15 residues. CDR3 sequence (DNA): TGTGCCAGCAGTTACTCCGGCAGCCCTAACTATGGCTACACCTTC. Its translation is CASSYSGSPNYGYTF.

This clonotype was observed many times. This chain links TRBV4-1 with TRBJ2-7; D call uncertain. Trimming removed 1 base at V and 7 bases at J, with 8 bases between. This CDR3 comprises 12 residues. In germline, CDR1 is MGHRA, CDR2 YSYEKL. The CDR3 sequence is CASSQVTGEQYF. The CDR3 region has the DNA TGCGCCAGCAGCCAAGTAACTGGTGAGCAGTACTTC.

This chain connects TRBV5-1 to TRBJ2-1; TRBD1 is a possible D gene (5 bases). This CDR3 region has 15 residues. Germline V gene lookup returns CDR1 SGHRS and CDR2 YFSETQ. The V end lost 0 bases, the J end lost 6 bases, and 13 bases lay between the germline ends. In DNA form, the CDR3 reads TGCGCCAGCAGCTTGGCCTCAGGGCTTGGCAATGAGCAGTTCTTC. Translated, it gives CASSLASGLGNEQFF.

This chain uses TRBV12-3 or TRBV12-4 with TRBJ1-6; D perhaps matches TRBD1 (5 bases). Trimming pared 5 bases from V and 0 bases from J, leaving 11 bases between. CDR3 size: 16 residues. CDR3 loop: CASSRQRSSYNSPLHF. CDR3 bases: TGTGCCAGCAGTCGACAGAGAAGCTCCTATAATTCACCCCTCCACTTT.

To note about this clonotype: No conserved phenylalanine or tryptophan is present at the end of the CDR3, so a read error is the likely explanation. The V call is TRBV20-1, the J call TRBJ1-5; D is uncertain. The CDR3 sequence is 14 residues long. The V end lost 2 bases, the J end lost 1 base, and 9 bases lay between the germline ends. Looked up from germline, CDR1 is DFQATT and CDR2 is SNEGSKA (reference sequence). The CDR3 here is CSARPGESNQPQHV. CDR3 coding DNA: TGCAGTGCTAGACCTGGTGAGAGCAATCAGCCCCAGCATGTT.

This chain connects TRBV14 to TRBJ1-2; possible D gene TRBD1, 6 bases. Germline V gene lookup returns CDR1 SGHDN and CDR2 FVKESK. With 0 bases removed from V and 4 bases from J, the gap between germline ends came to 12 bases. The CDR3 extends over 15 amino acids. The CDR3: CASSQDPGVRYGYTF. The DNA of the CDR3 is TGTGCCAGCAGCCAAGATCCAGGGGTACGCTATGGCTACACCTTC.

The sample holds a few counts of this clonotype. The rearrangement links TRBV6-5 to TRBJ2-5; 7 bases match TRBD1. Trimming took 6 bases from V and 11 from J; bases not matched to a gene: 12. Germline CDR1 reads MNHEY; CDR2 reads SVGAGI. This CDR3 spans 13 amino acids. CDR3 coding DNA: TGTGCCAGCAGAAAAGGGGGCGCGGAGGAGCAGTACTTC. Translation: CASRKGGAEEQYF.

The chain couples TRBV6-6 to TRBJ1-1; D is unresolved. Germline V gives CDR1 MNHNY, CDR2 SVGAGI (reference sequence). This CDR3 has 15 residues. Trimming took off 5 bases at V and 0 bases at J, with 13 bases between the two ends. For the CDR3, the DNA is TGTGCCAGCAGTCCAGGACCGCATGTGAACACTGAAGCTTTCTTT. Translating it yields CASSPGPHVNTEAFF.

The chain carries TRBV20-1 and TRBJ2-3, with TRBD2 matching 11 bases. Germline values: CDR1 DFQATT, CDR2 SNEGSKA (reference sequence). The V gene end was trimmed by 4 bases and the J gene end by 4 bases; junction bases not matched to a gene: 10. The CDR3 runs to 16 residues. This chain's CDR3 is CSANPTSGVRADTQYF. CDR3 nucleotides: TGCAGTGCTAACCCGACTAGCGGGGTAAGGGCAGATACGCAGTATTTT.

A few counts support this clonotype. The gene calls are TRBV5-1 and TRBJ2-1; 11 bases are a match to TRBD1. CDR1 is SGHRS and CDR2 is YFSETQ in the germline V gene. J gave up 8 bases and V 3 bases, and 1 base lay outside the gene matches. The CDR3 extends over 13 amino acids. The CDR3 coding sequence is TGCGCCAGCAGCTGGGACAGGGGGGATGAGCAGTTCTTC. Translated, it gives CASSWDRGDEQFF.

This clonotype showed up just a few times. This chain links TRBV12-3 or TRBV12-4 with TRBJ2-5; 12 bases agree with TRBD2. Trimming at V came to 7 bases and at J to 1 base, leaving 4 bases not matched to a gene. The CDR3 covers 15 residues. The CDR3 region has the DNA TGTGCCAGCATGGCTAGCGGGGGGGGCCAAGAGACCCAGTACTTC. Translation gives CASMASGGGQETQYF.

This chain uses TRBV29-1 with TRBJ2-1; D tentatively fits TRBD1 or TRBD2 (7 bases each). The CDR3 length is 15 residues. Germline lookup yields CDR1 SQVTM and CDR2 ANQGSEA. Trimming pared 4 bases from V and 5 bases from J, leaving 18 bases between. CDR3 bases: TGCAGCGTTGTGCGGGGAGGGGGCCTGGACAATGAGCAGTTCTTC. Translating gives CSVVRGGGLDNEQFF.

This rearrangement joins TRBV20-1 to TRBJ1-5; D may be TRBD1 (6 bases). The CDR3 has 12 amino acids. The ends were cut back, 4 bases at V and 6 bases at J, with 10 bases in the middle. CDR1 is DFQATT, CDR2 SNEGSKA, per germline (reference sequence). The CDR3 nucleotides are TGCAGTGCTATCAGGGGAAGTCAGCCCCAGCATTTT. Translating it yields CSAIRGSQPQHF.

The CDR3 DNA reads as TGTGCCAGCAGACGGGACGGCTTCTGGCCCCAGCATTTT. The encoded protein is CASRRDGFWPQHF. The chain is built from TRBV6-1 and TRBJ1-5; a possible D gene is TRBD1 (5 bases). Germline CDR1 is MNHNS and CDR2 is SASEGT. The V end was cut by 6 bases, the J end by 9 bases, with 15 bases between. The CDR3 is made up of 13 amino acids.

The rearrangement links TRBV13 to TRBJ1-2; 10 bases align to TRBD1. V lost 5 bases, J lost 8 bases, and 8 bases stayed unmatched. Germline CDR1 and CDR2: PRHDT and FYEKMQ (reference sequence). The CDR3 loop spans 14 amino acids. In DNA, the CDR3 is TGTGCCAGCAGCAAACCGGGACAGGGGAAGGGCTACACCTTC. Translation gives CASSKPGQGKGYTF.

The rearrangement uses TRBV20-1 and TRBJ2-1; 9 positions agree with TRBD2. The CDR3 totals 12 residues. V gave up 6 bases and J gave up 11 bases; unmatched junction bases: 8. In germline, CDR1 is DFQATT, CDR2 SNEGSKA (reference sequence). The CDR3 spells CSAVLAGPQQFF. The CDR3 DNA reads TGCAGTGCGGTGCTAGCGGGGCCTCAGCAGTTCTTC.

The V and J genes are TRBV19 and TRBJ2-7; possible D gene TRBD1, 5 bases. Germline V gene sequence: CDR1 LNHDA, CDR2 SQIVND (reference sequence). Between the trimmed V and J ends, which lost 4 bases and 2 bases, there was a span of 12 bases. The CDR3 runs to 14 residues. The CDR3 reads CASSTAAGPYEQYF. CDR3 DNA: TGTGCCAGTAGTACCGCGGCAGGGCCCTACGAGCAGTACTTC.